The 31 T cell receptor beta chains below were found in one sample sequenced in a study of vaccination and CD4 T cells after COVID-19. Cultured CD4+ T-cell DNA underwent Oncomine TCR Beta short-read sequencing. A single record per CDR3 protein comes from TCRdb applying MiXCR to the PCR reads. The profile shows about 18,000 distinct CDR3 sequences, more than 50% of them singletons. Their antigens are not known. As to treatment: roughly ten-day PBMC culture with coronavirus spike peptide pools or control peptides (ViraFEST assay). This specimen was CD4+ T cells from blood, cultured in vitro, taken before SARS-CoV-2 vaccination. Receptor source: a human donor who had recovered from COVID-19.

This clonotype was picked up a small number of times. The CDR3 loop reads CASSFLGPAQSPLHF. CDR3 nucleotides: TGTGCCAGCAGTTTTCTCGGACCCGCGCAATCACCCCTCCACTTT. V usage is TRBV27 and J usage is TRBJ1-6, with D unclear. The V end lost 3 bases, the J end lost 10 bases, and 16 bases lay between the germline ends. Germline V gene data show CDR1 as MNHEY and CDR2 as SMNVEV (reference sequence). The CDR3 extends over 15 amino acids.

The genes are TRBV27 and TRBJ1-2; D not certain. Germline V gene data show CDR1 as MNHEY and CDR2 as SMNVEV (reference sequence). V shed 9 bases and J shed 4 bases, with 18 bases lying between them. The length of the CDR3 is 14 residues. The DNA of the CDR3 is TGTGCCAGAGCATTGCCCCAGGTACTCTATGGCTACACCTTC. This codes for CARALPQVLYGYTF.

The CDR3 region is CASSFFSGGGYGYTF. The CDR3 bases are TGTGCCAGCAGCTTTTTTTCTGGGGGCGGCTATGGCTACACCTTC. The chain is built from TRBV7-3 and TRBJ1-2; D is possibly TRBD1 (6 bases). This CDR3 region has 15 residues. Trimming left V 3 bases short and J 4 bases short, with 15 bases between. Germline V gene data show CDR1 as SGHTA and CDR2 as FQGTGA. The full variable domain, its missing parts supplied by reference TRBV7-3 and TRBJ1-2, is GAGVSQTPSNKVTEKGKYVELRCDPISGHTALYWYRQSLGQGPEFLIYFQGTGAADDSGLPNDRFFAVRPEGSVSTLKIQRTERGDSAVYLCASSFFSGGGYGYTFGSGTRLTVV.

The table lists this clonotype with a few counts. The rearrangement links TRBV20-1 to TRBJ2-1; weak D call: TRBD2 (5 bases). The germline V and J ends were trimmed by 2 bases and 6 bases, with 14 bases remaining between them. Germline-derived CDR1 and CDR2 are DFQATT and SNEGSKA (reference sequence). The CDR3 contains 14 residues. CDR3 coding DNA: TGCAGTGCTAGACGCCCAGTGAGGGTCAATGAGCAGTTCTTC. This encodes CSARRPVRVNEQFF.

The chain links TRBV19 to TRBJ1-5, with D unclear. V lost 5 bases, J lost 6 bases, and 11 bases lay in between. CDR3 length: 13 residues. Germline V lookup: CDR1 LNHDA, CDR2 SQIVND (reference sequence). CDR3 nucleotide sequence: TGTGCCAGTAGTTCCACCCCCCCTCAGCCCCAGCATTTT. Its translation: CASSSTPPQPQHF.

CDR3 in DNA: TGTGCCAGCAGTGAAGGGGAAAGTTCACCCCTCCACTTT. Its protein is CASSEGESSPLHF. This chain links TRBV6-4 with TRBJ1-6; TRBD1 might be the D (5 bases). The CDR3 sequence is 13 residues long. Trimming removed 3 bases from V and 9 bases from J, with 9 bases in between. Per germline, CDR1 MRHNA and CDR2 SNTAGT.

The J gene is TRBJ2-1, the V gene TRBV6-2 or TRBV6-3; TRBD2 agrees at 15 bases. Germline V gene lookup returns CDR1 MNHEY and CDR2 SVGEGT. This CDR3 spans 19 amino acids. The J segment lost 3 bases and the V segment lost 5 bases, leaving 11 bases of the junction unmatched. CDR3 sequence reads: CASSHQPGTSGRFYNEQFF. The CDR3 DNA sequence: TGTGCCAGCAGTCACCAACCCGGGACTAGCGGGAGGTTCTACAATGAGCAGTTCTTC.

This chain uses TRBV7-8 with TRBJ2-7; no definite D call. Per germline, CDR1 SGHVS and CDR2 FQNEAQ. V was pared by 1 base and J by 2 bases, with 9 bases between. CDR3 length: 14 amino acids. CDR3 amino acids: CASSLEVVAYEQYF. The CDR3 DNA reads as TGTGCCAGCAGCTTAGAAGTCGTAGCCTACGAGCAGTACTTC.

This clonotype was picked up a small number of times. The rearrangement joins TRBV10-3 to TRBJ1-4, with 9 bases identical to TRBD1. Germline V gene sequence: CDR1 ENHRY, CDR2 SYGVKD. The ends lost 0 bases at V and 10 bases at J; junction bases unmatched: 6. CDR3 length equals 15 residues. CDR3 nucleotides: TGTGCCATCAGTGAGTCGAGACAGGGGGATGGAAAACTGTTTTTT. It yields the protein CAISESRQGDGKLFF.

This sequence joins TRBV7-9 and TRBJ2-7; D gene uncertain. The CDR3 sequence is 12 residues long. V shed 1 base and J shed 0 bases, with 1 base lying between them. The germline gives CDR1 SEHNR, CDR2 FQNEAQ (reference sequence). CDR3 sequence: CASSLGSYEQYF. Written as DNA, the CDR3 is TGTGCCAGCAGCTTAGGCTCCTACGAGCAGTACTTC. Full variable domain (remainder filled in from reference TRBV7-9 and TRBJ2-7): DTGVSQNPRHKITKRGQNVTFRCDPISEHNRLYWYRQTLGQGPEFLTYFQNEAQLEKSRLLSDRFSAERPKGSFSTLEIQRTEQGDSAMYLCASSLGSYEQYFGPGTRLTVT.

CDR3 amino acids: CASSGEMNTEAFF. The DNA for the CDR3 is TGTGCCAGCAGCGGGGAAATGAACACTGAAGCTTTCTTT. J is TRBJ1-1 and V is TRBV2; D is uncertain. This CDR3 is 13 amino acids long. V was trimmed by 6 bases and J by 0 bases, leaving 8 bases between them. Germline V gives CDR1 SNHLY, CDR2 FYNNEI.

V is TRBV6-5 and J is TRBJ2-2; D is unclear. This CDR3 region has 12 residues. V was trimmed by 8 bases and J by 7 bases, leaving 11 bases between them. The germline CDR1 and CDR2 sequences are MNHEY and SVGAGI. In DNA form, the CDR3 reads TGTGCCAGCGGTTGGGCAGGCGGGGAGCTGTTTTTT. This translates into CASGWAGGELFF.

This chain connects TRBV30 to TRBJ1-5, with 11 bases aligning to TRBD1. This CDR3 has 16 amino acids. V was clipped by 3 bases and J by 2 bases; unmatched bases: 6. The germline CDR1 and CDR2 sequences are GTSNPN and SVGIG (reference sequence). CDR3 sequence reads: CAWRLPGQGGNQPQHF. The DNA of the CDR3 is TGTGCCTGGAGGCTGCCGGGACAGGGGGGCAATCAGCCCCAGCATTTT. Drawing the rest from reference TRBV30 and TRBJ1-5, the complete variable domain is SQTIHQWPATLVQPVGSPLSLECTVEGTSNPNLYWYRQAAGRGLQLLFYSVGIGQISSEVPQNLSASRPQDRQFILSSKKLLLSDSGFYLCAWRLPGQGGNQPQHFGDGTRLSIL.

This clonotype was observed a few times. This rearrangement joins TRBV6-1 to TRBJ1-5; the D is unclear. The V and J ends lost 6 bases and 6 bases respectively, with 12 bases between them. The CDR3 is 13 amino acids. The germline V gene encodes CDR1 MNHNS and CDR2 SASEGT. The CDR3 region is CASSHRGSQPQHF. CDR3 bases: TGTGCCAGCAGCCACCGGGGTAGTCAGCCCCAGCATTTT.

The chain combines TRBV4-2 with TRBJ2-3; 12 bases are a match to TRBD2. The CDR3 runs 14 residues. V lost 5 bases and J lost 5; bases outside the gene matches: 2. From germline, CDR1 is LGHNA and CDR2 YNFKEQ. CDR3 sequence: CASSLGLAGDTQYF. The CDR3 DNA sequence: TGTGCCAGCAGCTTGGGACTAGCGGGAGATACGCAGTATTTT.

The chain is built from TRBV12-3 or TRBV12-4 and TRBJ1-2; perhaps TRBD1 as D (5 bases). CDR3 length: 14 residues. Between the trimmed V and J ends, which lost 0 bases and 8 bases, there was a span of 13 bases. The DNA of the CDR3 is TGTGCCAGCAGTTTAGCGCCAGGGCTACGCGGCTACACCTTC. Its protein is CASSLAPGLRGYTF.

The chain has TRBV30 and TRBJ1-6, with D maybe TRBD1 (6 bases). Trimming removed 4 bases at V and 10 bases at J, with 11 bases between. The CDR3 has 12 residues. Germline V gives CDR1 GTSNPN, CDR2 SVGIG (reference sequence). Here the CDR3 reads CAWTEGESPLHF. For the CDR3, the DNA is TGTGCCTGGACCGAGGGGGAATCACCCCTCCACTTT. The full variable domain, completed using reference TRBV30 and TRBJ1-6, is SQTIHQWPATLVQPVGSPLSLECTVEGTSNPNLYWYRQAAGRGLQLLFYSVGIGQISSEVPQNLSASRPQDRQFILSSKKLLLSDSGFYLCAWTEGESPLHFGNGTRLTVT.

V gene TRBV5-8 combines with J gene TRBJ1-2; D uncertain. The V gene lost 1 base and the J gene lost 8 bases, with 15 bases spanning the gap. The CDR3 spans 14 residues. In germline, CDR1 is SGHTS, CDR2 YDEGEE. The CDR3 sequence is CASSLSARPGGYTF. CDR3 in DNA: TGTGCCAGCAGCTTGTCGGCCAGGCCGGGAGGCTACACCTTC. Filled out from reference TRBV5-8 and TRBJ1-2, the complete variable domain reads EAGVTQSPTHLIKTRGQQATLRCSPISGHTSVYWYQQALGLGLQFLLWYDEGEERNRGNFPPRFSGRQFPNYSSELNVNALELEDSALYLCASSLSARPGGYTFGSGTRLTVV.

The chain employs TRBV28 and TRBJ2-1; D perhaps matches TRBD2 (6 bases). The germline V gene encodes CDR1 MDHEN and CDR2 SYDVKM. CDR3 size: 14 residues. Trimming took 5 bases from V and 8 from J, leaving 16 bases between them. In nucleotides, the CDR3 is TGTGCCAGCAGTGGGTCGGGAGTGGTCGATGAGCAGTTCTTC. Translated, it gives CASSGSGVVDEQFF.

This clonotype showed up just a few times. V usage is TRBV6-1 and J usage is TRBJ1-3, with a weak D call TRBD1 (6 bases). The germline V and J ends were trimmed by 6 bases and 9 bases, with 9 bases remaining between them. The CDR3 spans 11 residues. The germline V gene encodes CDR1 MNHNS and CDR2 SASEGT. CDR3 protein: CASRTGSTIYF. The CDR3 DNA is TGTGCCAGCAGGACAGGTTCCACCATATATTTT.

The rearrangement joins TRBV7-2 to TRBJ1-6; 10 bases match TRBD1. There are 15 residues in the CDR3. Germline V gives CDR1 SGHTA, CDR2 FQGNSA. Unmatched junction bases numbered 4, after V lost 3 bases and J lost 8 bases. CDR3 loop: CASSFTTGGDSPLHF. The CDR3 nucleotides read TGTGCCAGCAGCTTTACGACAGGGGGCGATTCACCCCTCCACTTT.

The V gene is TRBV20-1, the J gene TRBJ2-2; 8 bases map to TRBD2. This CDR3 has 16 residues. CDR1 and CDR2 from the germline V gene are DFQATT and SNEGSKA (reference sequence). J was trimmed by 5 bases and V by 2 bases; bases with no gene match: 10. The CDR3 nucleotides read TGCAGTGCTAGACGAAGCGGGAGCGCGGTGACCGGGGAGCTGTTTTTT. It yields the protein CSARRSGSAVTGELFF.

This chain uses TRBV20-1 with TRBJ1-5; no reliable D call. CDR1 is DFQATT, CDR2 SNEGSKA, per germline (reference sequence). This CDR3 is 14 amino acids long. The germline V and J ends were trimmed by 6 bases and 4 bases, with 16 bases remaining between them. CDR3 sequence (DNA): TGCAGTGCCCCGGCGCCCGGTTTTAATCAGCCCCAGCATTTT. Amino acids: CSAPAPGFNQPQHF.

This CDR3 reads CSARASAWASGRARSYNEQFF. The CDR3 region has the DNA TGCAGTGCTAGAGCTTCCGCGTGGGCTAGCGGGAGGGCACGATCCTACAATGAGCAGTTCTTC. This chain joins TRBV20-1 and TRBJ2-1; 12 bases fit TRBD2. CDR3 size: 21 residues. Germline CDR1 and CDR2: DFQATT and SNEGSKA (reference sequence). The V and J ends lost 1 base and 1 base, in that order; junction bases with no gene match: 17.

The V and J genes are TRBV28 and TRBJ2-1; 11 bases line up with TRBD2. CDR1 is MDHEN and CDR2 is SYDVKM in the germline V gene. V was pared by 6 bases and J by 0 bases, with 4 bases of the junction left unmatched. The CDR3 runs to 16 residues. The CDR3 loop reads CASSRTSGSSYNEQFF. CDR3 DNA sequence: TGTGCCAGCAGCCGAACTAGCGGGAGCTCCTACAATGAGCAGTTCTTC.

This clonotype was seen more than once but under ten times. The gene calls are TRBV6-5 and TRBJ1-2, with TRBD1 matching 8 bases. After removal of 0 bases from V and 0 bases from J, the junction contained 6 bases not matched to a gene. The CDR3 is 17 amino acids. Germline V gene sequence: CDR1 MNHEY, CDR2 SVGAGI. This CDR3 reads CASSYSGTGEANYGYTF. The CDR3 nucleotides read TGTGCCAGCAGTTACTCCGGGACAGGAGAAGCTAACTATGGCTACACCTTC.

This rearrangement joins TRBV18 to TRBJ2-5; D assignment may be TRBD1 or TRBD2 (5 bases each). The CDR3 is 16 amino acids. CDR1 and CDR2 (germline): KGHSH, LQKENI. V lost 0 bases, J lost 4 bases, and 15 bases lay in between. CDR3 bases: TGTGCCAGCTCACCACCAGGGGCGGAGAGGGGAGAGACCCAGTACTTC. This sequence encodes CASSPPGAERGETQYF.

The chain carries TRBV4-1 and TRBJ1-5, with TRBD1 matching over 11 bases. This CDR3 has 18 amino acids. The germline gives CDR1 MGHRA, CDR2 YSYEKL. The V and J ends lost 4 bases and 1 base, in that order; junction bases with no gene match: 9. The CDR3 protein is CASSRGTGGIRSNQPQHF. CDR3 DNA sequence: TGCGCCAGCAGCCGAGGGACAGGGGGGATTAGAAGCAATCAGCCCCAGCATTTT.

The rearrangement uses TRBV6-1 and TRBJ2-3, with TRBD2 matching over 12 bases. CDR1 is MNHNS, CDR2 SASEGT, per germline. This CDR3 is built from 21 residues. V shed 0 bases, J shed 4 bases, and the junction held 17 bases outside the gene matches. This CDR3 is CASSEAHRLWTSGVDADTQYF. In DNA form, the CDR3 reads TGTGCCAGCAGTGAAGCCCACAGGTTGTGGACTAGCGGGGTCGACGCAGATACGCAGTATTTT.

The chain couples TRBV20-1 to TRBJ2-7; D is unclear. This CDR3 has 12 amino acids. Germline V gives CDR1 DFQATT, CDR2 SNEGSKA (reference sequence). V was clipped by 3 bases and J by 3 bases, with 9 bases between them. The CDR3 region is CSASLGGYEQYF. Here the CDR3 DNA reads TGCAGTGCTAGTTTGGGTGGCTACGAGCAGTACTTC.

The V and J genes are TRBV12-3 or TRBV12-4 and TRBJ1-5; TRBD1 agrees at 7 bases. V was pared by 4 bases and J by 7 bases, with 10 bases of the junction left unmatched. CDR3 length: 15 amino acids. CDR3 loop: CASSSSLQGGQPQHF. CDR3 DNA sequence: TGTGCCAGCAGTTCTTCTCTACAAGGGGGCCAGCCCCAGCATTTT.